This T cell receptor (beta chain) stems from a study of blood T cell repertoires in COVID-19 (TCRdb year 2020). At the level of the whole study: The collaborator samples originated in the United States, Italy and Spain and spanned the acute and convalescent phases of COVID-19. The prospective study material was composed of cDNA or gDNA derived from T cells, B-cell-depleted T cells, or PBMCs. Subjects who had been exposed to COVID-19, were actively infected with it, or had recovered from it provided the deeply sampled blood TCRbeta repertoires that made up the dataset. The repertoires were made available in a free public database intended to serve as a resource for research on the immune response to SARS-CoV-2. The samples were drawn from two sources: the first 160 participants of the ongoing ImmuneRACE study, and over 1,000 subjects contributed by 6 global collaborators. The sample metadata nearly always contained a de-identified subject ID, COVID-19 status, age in years and sex. Where available, HLA class I and class II types were taken from metadata supplied by the sample provider and were not determined by assay-based typing.

In this sample, this clone turned up once. What this receptor recognizes is not known. No much larger clone exists at a distance of one base, and base qualities are not known. The research as a whole found: The amount of clinical and demographic metadata varied by source and participant and was provided uncurated.

The collaborating institutions used their own protocols to collect whole blood in K2EDTA tubes. Collaborator samples were shipped for TCRbeta analysis as frozen whole blood, isolated PBMCs, or DNA extracted from either sample type. TCRbeta CDR3 regions were amplified from genomic DNA using the immunoSEQ Assay, a bias-controlled multiplex PCR. The authors' pipeline ran thus. The number of nucleated cells in each sample was estimated by amplification of reference gene primers within the assay. Sequence reads were collapsed and filtered to measure the absolute abundance of every unique TCRbeta CDR3 rearrangement. Productive Simpson clonality was computed per sample as the square root of Simpson's diversity index over productive rearrangements. Sourced from immuneACCESS, this table was stored by TCRdb with only in-frame sequences that have V and J called. A share of the clones is absent; for the studies checked, an unresolved V gene accounts for under half, and the remainder has no known explanation. V, J and clone size derive from that table, while D and trimming were established from the DNA sequence. Recorded for this sample are some 54,000 clones; about nine tenths of them occurred a single time. The ten most abundant clones make up 2% to 2.5% of the sample.

The CDR3 runs 13 residues from the cysteine to the phenylalanine. The retained sequence is limited to the CDR3, 39 bases, with the frame set at the first base. Per the germline V gene (reference sequence), MNHEY is the CDR1 and SMNVEV is the CDR2. V lost 2 bases and J lost 6 bases, and the count of bases not matched to a germline gene is 3. The receptor's source is a man aged 55 to 69 with acute or convalescent COVID-19. Recombination connected TRBV27 to TRBJ2-7; 8 of the junction bases match TRBD1. The material sequenced was peripheral blood. The base sequence is TGTGCCAGCAGTTTACTCACAGGGGGCGAGCAGTACTTC. This gives the protein CASSLLTGGEQYF.